The clone carrying this T cell receptor beta chain came up many times. Its antigen is not known. As it was prepared, the TCRbeta library received unique molecular identifiers. MiXCR was run by TCRdb on the PCR reads, yielding one entry per CDR3 protein. The repertoire has 450,000 to 550,000 distinct CDR3 sequences, over 9.5% of them found once; the top ten carry approximately 15%. The data were obtained in a study of T-cell reconstitution after alpha-beta-depleted transplantation in children. Overall study findings and caveats: A year post-transplant, T-cell counts and diversity derived mostly from newly produced T cells. Several hundred rapidly expanded clones from non-depleted graft cells reportedly supplied alpha-beta T cells about two months post-transplant.

This CDR3 region has 15 residues. V was pared by 3 bases and J by 5 bases, with 6 bases of the junction left unmatched. This receptor was identified in a female patient aged 2 to 10 who had a stem cell transplant for aplastic anemia, so the T cells may come from the graft donor. The gene calls are TRBV12-3 or TRBV12-4 and TRBJ2-1; 8 positions agree with TRBD1. Sample: PBMCs, mostly from graft donor cells, taken 180 days after TCRalphabeta/CD19-depleted stem cell transplant. The CDR3 region is CASSFLRQGHNEQFF. Written as DNA, the CDR3 is TGTGCCAGCAGTTTCCTTCGACAGGGGCACAATGAGCAGTTCTTC.